The 24 T cell receptor beta chains presented below share a single source sample, sequenced in a study of cytomegalovirus exposure and HLA in healthy donors. It was with 60 Vbeta and 13 Jbeta primers that the PCR ran. TCRdb's table, derived via immunoSEQ multiplex PCR, lists solely in-frame clones and lacks some. The sample yields approximately 140,000 clones, 79% seen once. The source material was PBMCs. Source of these receptors: a woman in her thirties or forties in good health and CMV-seropositive.

The rearrangement uses TRBV5-1 and TRBJ2-7; tentatively, D is TRBD2 (5 bases). The CDR3 loop spans 15 amino acids. Germline CDR1 reads SGHRS; CDR2 reads YFSETQ. V was shortened by 0 bases and J by 5 bases, with 15 bases between the two germline ends. DNA of the CDR3: TGCGCCAGCAGCTTGGAACCGGGGTTACTTGACGAGCAGTACTTC. Translated: CASSLEPGLLDEQYF.

V usage is TRBV25-1 and J usage is TRBJ1-2; D unclear. This CDR3 is 12 amino acids long. Looked up from germline, CDR1 is MGHDK and CDR2 is SYGVNS. The V gene lost 4 bases and the J gene lost 5 bases, with 8 bases spanning the gap. This CDR3 is CASSGRKYGYTF. CDR3 coding DNA: TGTGCCAGCAGTGGCAGAAAATATGGCTACACCTTC.

This chain joins TRBV2 and TRBJ2-7; 8 bases are shared with TRBD1. V lost 3 bases, J lost 1 base, and 8 bases stayed unmatched. This CDR3 has 16 residues. CDR1 and CDR2 from the germline V gene are SNHLY and FYNNEI. The CDR3 DNA follows: TGTGCCAGCAGTGACCTCGGACAGGGACGGTCCTACGAGCAGTACTTC. Translation: CASSDLGQGRSYEQYF.

The genes are TRBV11-3 and TRBJ2-5; 12 bases line up with TRBD2. Germline CDR1 reads SGHNT; CDR2 reads YENEEA. The CDR3 covers 16 residues. The ends lost 7 bases at V and 0 bases at J; junction bases unmatched: 6. The CDR3 region has the DNA TGTGCCAGCAACTCCCGACTAGCGGGGGACCAAGAGACCCAGTACTTC. Translated: CASNSRLAGDQETQYF.

As regards this clone: A much larger clone differs by one base, so this may be a read error. The CDR3 DNA is TGTGCCAGCAGCCAGACAGGGGCCTATGGCTACACCTTC. Translated: CASSQTGAYGYTF. The chain links TRBV6-5 to TRBJ1-2, with 8 bases aligning to TRBD1. Germline V CDR1 and CDR2: MNHEY, SVGAGI. The CDR3 contains 13 residues. Trimming cost V 6 bases and J 4 bases; bases outside gene matches: 4.

V and J are TRBV9 and TRBJ2-5, with TRBD2 matching 7 bases. The V gene's germline CDR1 is SGDLS and CDR2 YYNGEE. V was clipped by 0 bases and J by 7 bases; unmatched bases: 3. CDR3 size: 13 residues. CDR3 loop: CASSVGPGGTQYF. The CDR3 bases are TGTGCCAGCAGCGTAGGTCCGGGGGGGACCCAGTACTTC.

Written as DNA, the CDR3 is TGTGCCAGCACCCTCGCTTCGGGGGACAGCCTCCCTGGGGCCAACGTCCTGACTTTC. Translated: CASTLASGDSLPGANVLTF. This chain joins TRBV5-6 and TRBJ2-6, with a tentative D call TRBD1 (7 bases). V lost 6 bases and J lost 2, with 24 bases in between. CDR1 is SGHDT, CDR2 YYEEEE, per germline. The CDR3 sequence is 19 residues long.

The chain carries TRBV5-1 and TRBJ1-1; the match to TRBD1 covers 7 bases. V lost 2 bases, J lost 7 bases, and 5 bases stayed unmatched. Germline loops: CDR1 SGHRS, CDR2 YFSETQ. This CDR3 contains 13 residues. CDR3 loop: CASSFDRANEAFF. DNA of the CDR3: TGCGCCAGCAGCTTTGACAGGGCAAATGAAGCTTTCTTT.

The chain employs TRBV18 and TRBJ2-2; TRBD1 might be the D (5 bases). The CDR3 has 14 amino acids. The germline CDR1 and CDR2 sequences are KGHSH and LQKENI. V was clipped by 3 bases and J by 4 bases, with 9 bases between them. In nucleotides, the CDR3 is TGTGCCAGCTCACCTCAGGGCCTCACCGGGGAGCTGTTTTTT. Protein: CASSPQGLTGELFF.

This clone has a single count. The gene calls are TRBV19 and TRBJ2-7; D gene unclear. This CDR3 spans 13 amino acids. CDR1 is LNHDA, CDR2 SQIVND, per germline (reference sequence). V dropped 6 bases and J dropped 1 base, with 10 bases sitting between them. The CDR3 protein is CASRSSGSYEQYF. The CDR3 DNA reads as TGTGCCAGTAGGTCTAGTGGTTCCTACGAGCAGTACTTC.

The sample holds one count of this clone. The chain combines TRBV14 with TRBJ2-7; D remains unclear. V lost 2 bases to trimming and J lost 0 bases, with 11 bases between them. From germline, CDR1 is SGHDN and CDR2 FVKESK. The CDR3 spans 15 residues. The CDR3, as DNA: TGTGCCAGCAGCCAAAAAACAATCACCTCCTACGAGCAGTACTTC. It is translated as CASSQKTITSYEQYF.

J is TRBJ1-2 and V is TRBV13; D not certain. This CDR3 has 14 residues. V was clipped by 5 bases and J by 2 bases, with 12 bases between them. CDR1 and CDR2 from the germline V gene are PRHDT and FYEKMQ (reference sequence). The CDR3 loop reads CASSRYVVNYGYTF. The CDR3 nucleotides read TGTGCCAGCAGCCGGTATGTGGTGAACTATGGCTACACCTTC.

The table lists this clone with a few counts. The chain employs TRBV15 and TRBJ2-7; 7 bases line up with TRBD1. The germline CDR1 and CDR2 sequences are LNHNV and YYDKDF (reference sequence). Trimming removed 0 bases from V and 2 bases from J; junction bases left unmatched: 10. This CDR3 is 17 amino acids long. CDR3 in amino acids: CATSRDLNRDRTYEQYF. CDR3 in DNA: TGTGCCACCAGCAGAGACCTCAATCGGGACAGAACCTACGAGCAGTACTTC.

The V call is TRBV14, the J call TRBJ1-1, with TRBD1 as a possible D gene (5 bases). The CDR3 has 14 residues. Germline CDR1 and CDR2: SGHDN and FVKESK. Trimming took 1 base from V and 4 from J, leaving 10 bases between them. CDR3 DNA: TGTGCCAGCAGCCAAGGACAGATGCGCACTGAAGCTTTCTTT. This translates into CASSQGQMRTEAFF.

The CDR3 protein is CASSYSFQGEETQYF. The CDR3 DNA reads TGTGCCAGCAGTTACTCCTTTCAGGGTGAGGAGACCCAGTACTTC. The chain combines TRBV6-5 with TRBJ2-5; TRBD1 is a possible D gene (5 bases). Trimming shortened V by 0 bases and J by 5 bases, and 13 bases separated the two germline ends. Germline V gives CDR1 MNHEY, CDR2 SVGAGI. This CDR3 has 15 residues.

The genes are TRBV30 and TRBJ1-2, with no clear D. V lost 3 bases and J 8 bases, leaving 13 bases between the germline ends. This CDR3 is 12 amino acids long. Germline V gene lookup returns CDR1 GTSNPN and CDR2 SVGIG (reference sequence). CDR3 coding DNA: TGTGCCTGGAGCTCCAGTCGTGGCGGCTACACCTTC. Translated, it gives CAWSSSRGGYTF.

This chain links TRBV6-6 with TRBJ1-4, with 7 bases identical to TRBD1. V shed 4 bases, J shed 0 bases, and the junction held 5 bases outside the gene matches. Per the germline V gene, CDR1 is MNHNY and CDR2 is SVGAGI (reference sequence). CDR3 length: 16 residues. The CDR3 DNA reads as TGTGCCAGCAGTTCCCCAGGGGGTCCAACTAATGAAAAACTGTTTTTT. Its translation: CASSSPGGPTNEKLFF.

There are a few counts of this clone. In nucleotides, the CDR3 is TGCAGCGTTCTCAAGGACAGAGCCCACCACGAGCAGTACTTC. The encoded protein is CSVLKDRAHHEQYF. The V gene is TRBV29-1, the J gene TRBJ2-7; maybe TRBD1 (6 bases). Germline assignment: CDR1 SQVTM and CDR2 ANQGSEA. V was trimmed by 5 bases and J by 5 bases, leaving 19 bases between them. CDR3 length: 14 amino acids.

The chain is built from TRBV10-3 and TRBJ1-2, with 9 nucleotides matching TRBD1. CDR1 and CDR2 from the germline V gene are ENHRY and SYGVKD. The CDR3 totals 13 residues. V trimming: 10 bases; J trimming: 4 bases; junction bases outside the gene matches: 7. CDR3 protein: CASRDRDIYGYTF. The DNA of the CDR3 is TGTGCCAGCCGGGACAGGGACATCTATGGCTACACCTTC.

This clone has only a few counts. The rearrangement uses TRBV5-1 and TRBJ2-2; no clear D. Trimming took off 0 bases at V and 5 bases at J, with 14 bases between the two ends. Germline CDR1 and CDR2: SGHRS and YFSETQ. The CDR3 is 16 residues long. CDR3: CASSLVASQGTGELFF. The CDR3 DNA sequence: TGCGCCAGCAGCTTGGTAGCCAGTCAAGGAACCGGGGAGCTGTTTTTT. The full variable domain, completed using reference TRBV5-1 and TRBJ2-2, is KAGVTQTPRYLIKTRGQQVTLSCSPISGHRSVSWYQQTPGQGLQFLFEYFSETQRNKGNFPGRFSGRQFSNSRSEMNVSTLELGDSALYLCASSLVASQGTGELFFGEGSRLTVL.

This clone has only one observation. The chain carries TRBV2 and TRBJ1-2, with TRBD1 matching over 8 bases. CDR1 SNHLY and CDR2 FYNNEI come from the germline V gene. The CDR3 loop spans 14 amino acids. V lost 10 bases to trimming and J lost 2 bases; unmatched junction nucleotides: 9. The DNA of the CDR3 is TGTGCCACCGGGACAGGCCTTACCAACTATGGCTACACCTTC. Protein: CATGTGLTNYGYTF.

V usage is TRBV11-2 and J usage is TRBJ2-6; D is undetermined. This CDR3 is 17 amino acids long. Trimming removed 0 bases from V and 2 bases from J, with 11 bases in between. Germline CDR1 SGHAT, CDR2 FQNNGV. The CDR3 DNA reads as TGTGCCAGCAGCTTAGATCTTGGGCAACCTGGGGCCAACGTCCTGACTTTC. Its translation: CASSLDLGQPGANVLTF.

The chain is built from TRBV27 and TRBJ2-3; TRBD2 matches 13 bases. The CDR3 has 15 residues. CDR1 MNHEY and CDR2 SMNVEV come from the germline V gene (reference sequence). Trimming cost V 6 bases and J 3 bases; bases outside gene matches: 3. The CDR3 loop reads CASRLAGGWTDTQYF. The DNA for the CDR3 is TGTGCCAGCAGACTAGCGGGGGGGTGGACAGATACGCAGTATTTT.

This chain joins TRBV7-6 and TRBJ1-5, with no clear D. The CDR3 runs 13 residues. V lost 2 bases to trimming and J lost 7 bases, with 9 bases between them. CDR1 and CDR2 from the germline V gene are SGHVS and FNYEAQ. CDR3 protein: CASSLTDEQPQHF. The CDR3 nucleotides are TGTGCCAGCAGCTTAACAGATGAGCAGCCCCAGCATTTT.